This T cell receptor beta chain was captured in a study of T cells in Graves' hyperthyroidism and ophthalmopathy. Amplified regions were TCR beta CDR3 sequences from RNA transcripts. Researchers ran a first-round RT-PCR on the TCR CDR3 using the HTBI primer set. TCRdb ran MiXCR on the multiplex PCR reads and lists one entry per CDR3 protein. Found here are around 400,000 distinct CDR3 sequences, around 25% of them singletons; the top ten hold less than 85%. This clonotype was counted between two and nine times. For Graves' hyperthyroidism to be stable, ophthalmopathy could not progress within 18 months. Used for diagnoses were clinical symptoms, serum thyroxine and TRAb, thyroid ultrasound and orbital computed tomography. PBMCs stemmed from over 7.5 ml fresh peripheral blood. The receptor was isolated from a man over 45 with Graves' hyperthyroidism. The material sequenced was blood.

CDR3 coding DNA: TGTGCCACCAGTGATCCGGGACAGGGGTTCTACGAGCAGTACTTC. Its protein is CATSDPGQGFYEQYF. This chain links TRBV24-1 with TRBJ2-7; TRBD1 aligns across 10 bases. J lost 3 bases, V lost 3 bases, and 4 bases had no gene match. In germline, CDR1 is KGHDR, CDR2 SFDVKD. CDR3 length equals 15 residues.